This TCR beta chain was profiled in a study of blood T cell repertoires in COVID-19. Study details: Samples came from the United States, Italy and Spain, spanning acute and convalescent COVID-19. The analysed material was cDNA or gDNA that came from T cells, B-cell-depleted T cells, or PBMCs.

Germline values: CDR1 MNHEY, CDR2 SMNVEV (reference sequence). The CDR3 spans 15 residues. Trimming pared 4 bases from V and 0 bases from J, leaving 7 bases between. Only in-frame clones appear in the TCRdb table, and some are missing; sequencing was by immunoSEQ multiplex PCR. The sample has 150,000 to 180,000 clones, more than 80% seen once. V and J are TRBV27 and TRBJ2-6; a weak D match, TRBD1 (6 bases). Sequencing used peripheral blood. The receptor was isolated from a man in his forties or fifties with acute or convalescent COVID-19. In DNA form, the CDR3 reads TGTGCCAGCAGTTGGACAGTCTCTGGGGCCAACGTCCTGACTTTC. This translates into CASSWTVSGANVLTF.